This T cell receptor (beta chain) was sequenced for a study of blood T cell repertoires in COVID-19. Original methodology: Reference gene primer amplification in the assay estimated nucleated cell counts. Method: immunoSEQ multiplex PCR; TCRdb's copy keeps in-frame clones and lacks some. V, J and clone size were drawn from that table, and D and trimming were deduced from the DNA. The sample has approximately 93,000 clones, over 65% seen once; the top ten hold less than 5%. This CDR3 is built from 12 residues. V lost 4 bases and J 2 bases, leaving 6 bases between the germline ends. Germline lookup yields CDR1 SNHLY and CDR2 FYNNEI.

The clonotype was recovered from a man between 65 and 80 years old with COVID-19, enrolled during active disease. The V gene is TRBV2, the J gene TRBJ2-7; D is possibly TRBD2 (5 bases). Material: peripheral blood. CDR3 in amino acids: CASSASTYEQYF. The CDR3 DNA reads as TGTGCCAGCAGTGCTAGCACCTACGAGCAGTACTTC.